The 14 T cell receptor beta chains below come from one sample, sequenced in a study of blood T cell repertoires in COVID-19. Only in-frame clones appear in the TCRdb table, and some are missing; sequencing was by immunoSEQ multiplex PCR. The sample consists of 70,000 to 100,000 clones, 85% to 90% of them appearing once. Sequenced input: peripheral blood. These receptors all come from a woman between 65 and 79 years old with acute or convalescent COVID-19.

This clone turned up a few times. The genes are TRBV3-1 (or the pseudogene TRBV3-2) and TRBJ2-7; the match to TRBD1 covers 10 bases. The germline CDR1 and CDR2 sequences are LGHDT and YNNKEL (reference sequence). The CDR3 extends over 15 amino acids. V dropped 4 bases and J dropped 1; count of bases not matched to a gene: 4. DNA for the CDR3: TGTGCCAGCAGCCTCGGGACAGGGGCGTCCTACGAGCAGTACTTC. Translating it yields CASSLGTGASYEQYF.

The chain couples TRBV19 to TRBJ1-2; D is undetermined. The V end was cut by 7 bases, the J end by 0 bases, with 6 bases between. Germline V gene sequence: CDR1 LNHDA, CDR2 SQIVND (reference sequence). The CDR3 is 12 residues long. The CDR3 sequence is CASTATNYGYTF. The CDR3 DNA reads as TGTGCCAGTACCGCTACTAACTATGGCTACACCTTC.

The rearrangement links TRBV18 to TRBJ1-1, with TRBD1 matching over 8 bases. J gave up 1 base and V 0 bases, and 4 bases lay outside the gene matches. This CDR3 is 16 amino acids long. The V gene's germline CDR1 is KGHSH and CDR2 LQKENI. This chain's CDR3 is CASSPPIGQGNTEAFF. The DNA of the CDR3 is TGTGCCAGCTCACCACCTATAGGACAGGGGAACACTGAAGCTTTCTTT.

The chain combines TRBV29-1 with TRBJ2-2; 8 bases are a match to TRBD2. With V trimmed by 5 bases and J by 2 bases, 4 bases remained unmatched. This CDR3 comprises 14 residues. Per germline, CDR1 SQVTM and CDR2 ANQGSEA. CDR3 in amino acids: CSVYSGINTGELFF. CDR3 nucleotides: TGCAGCGTTTATAGCGGGATCAACACCGGGGAGCTGTTTTTT.

The V call is TRBV24-1, the J call TRBJ2-1; no reliable D call. The V gene's germline CDR1 is KGHDR and CDR2 SFDVKD. The CDR3 sequence is 13 residues long. Trimming cost V 4 bases and J 7 bases, with 10 bases left between them. The CDR3: CATSDFYMNEQFF. Here the CDR3 DNA reads TGTGCCACCAGTGACTTCTATATGAATGAGCAGTTCTTC.

The chain carries TRBV7-2 and TRBJ2-5; 7 bases are shared with TRBD2. The length of the CDR3 is 15 residues. Trimming removed 2 bases from V and 2 bases from J; junction bases left unmatched: 5. Per the germline V gene, CDR1 is SGHTA and CDR2 is FQGNSA. CDR3 DNA: TGTGCCAGCAGCTTACGACCGGGGGGACAAGAGACCCAGTACTTC. Protein product: CASSLRPGGQETQYF.

V usage is TRBV9 and J usage is TRBJ1-1; TRBD1 is a possible D gene (5 bases). The length of the CDR3 is 13 residues. CDR1 SGDLS and CDR2 YYNGEE come from the germline V gene. Trimming cost V 4 bases and J 6 bases, with 13 bases left between them. The CDR3 reads CASSPGGIAEAFF. The CDR3 bases are TGTGCCAGCAGCCCTGGGGGGATCGCTGAAGCTTTCTTT.

The rearrangement joins TRBV4-1 to TRBJ2-3, with TRBD1 identical over 10 bases. V shed 4 bases, J shed 3 bases, and the junction held 10 bases outside the gene matches. From germline, CDR1 is MGHRA and CDR2 YSYEKL. The CDR3 spans 17 residues. The CDR3 is CASSPYVGQGRTDTQYF. The DNA for the CDR3 is TGCGCCAGCAGCCCTTATGTGGGACAGGGGAGGACAGATACGCAGTATTTT.

V usage is TRBV28 and J usage is TRBJ1-2; TRBD1 matches 7 bases. CDR1 is MDHEN, CDR2 SYDVKM, per germline. Trimming cost V 8 bases and J 8 bases; bases outside gene matches: 11. The CDR3 totals 13 residues. The CDR3 here is CASAPGGLEGYTF. CDR3 bases: TGTGCCAGCGCCCCAGGGGGTTTGGAGGGCTACACCTTC.

The chain joins TRBV9 to TRBJ1-2; TRBD1 matches at 10 bases. The CDR3 length is 13 residues. The trim removed 2 bases at V and 8 bases at J, leaving 3 bases unmatched. Germline V gene sequence: CDR1 SGDLS, CDR2 YYNGEE. The CDR3 reads CASSVTGGAGYTF. CDR3 nucleotides: TGTGCCAGCAGCGTGACAGGGGGCGCAGGCTACACCTTC.

This chain connects TRBV15 to TRBJ2-5, with TRBD2 as a possible D gene (5 bases). CDR3 length: 16 amino acids. CDR1 LNHNV and CDR2 YYDKDF come from the germline V gene (reference sequence). The V gene lost 1 base and the J gene lost 0 bases, with 12 bases spanning the gap. In nucleotides, the CDR3 is TGTGCCACCAGCAGAGGGTTTACGGGAAACCAAGAGACCCAGTACTTC. It specifies CATSRGFTGNQETQYF.

CDR3 nucleotides: TGCGCCAGCAGCCAAGAGGGACAGGGATATATGACGGGTTCACCCCTCCACTTT. Encoded protein: CASSQEGQGYMTGSPLHF. The chain couples TRBV4-1 to TRBJ1-6; 9 nucleotides agree with TRBD1. The length of the CDR3 is 18 residues. Germline CDR1 and CDR2: MGHRA and YSYEKL. V gave up 0 bases and J gave up 9 bases; unmatched junction bases: 12.

The chain employs TRBV6-5 and TRBJ1-4, with a possible D match to TRBD1 (5 bases). The V end lost 8 bases, the J end lost 8 bases, and 15 bases lay between the germline ends. CDR3 length: 13 amino acids. Germline V gives CDR1 MNHEY, CDR2 SVGAGI. CDR3 loop: CASVPGSSEKLFF. The CDR3 DNA follows: TGTGCCAGCGTGCCAGGGTCCTCCGAAAAACTGTTTTTT.

This sequence joins TRBV3-1 (or the pseudogene TRBV3-2) and TRBJ1-6, with 8 bases lining up with TRBD1. Germline CDR1 reads LGHDT; CDR2 reads YNNKEL (reference sequence). The CDR3 covers 14 residues. V was clipped by 4 bases and J by 7 bases; unmatched bases: 3. CDR3 nucleotide sequence: TGTGCCAGCAGCCCGGGACAGGCCAATTCACCCCTCCACTTT. Translated, it gives CASSPGQANSPLHF.